This T cell receptor beta chain was sequenced for a study of cytomegalovirus exposure and HLA in healthy donors. Study results and caveats: Later analysis identified a missense DCLRE1C variant that was linked to TCR beta V- and J-gene trimming. Excluded were some V segments that proved indistinguishable, including TRBV6-2 and TRBV6-3. The study labeled 150 to 200 TCR beta chains cytomegalovirus-associated. Serostatus for CMV was the only available immune exposure information.

Comments on this clone: Its antigen is currently unknown.

Trimming removed 0 bases at V and 15 bases at J, with 15 bases between. The CDR3 totals 13 residues. Germline CDR1 and CDR2: LGHNA and YNFKEQ. The PCR was carried out with 60 Vbeta primers and 13 Jbeta primers. TCRdb keeps only in-frame clones here, not all; method: immunoSEQ multiplex PCR. The table lists about 120,000 clones, about 85% of them singletons, with around 0.24% in the top ten. V is TRBV4-2 and J is TRBJ2-1, with D possibly TRBD1 on 5 matching bases. This TCR came from a man aged 45-60 years in good health and CMV-seronegative. Sequencing input: PBMCs. In nucleotides, the CDR3 is TGTGCCAGCAGCCAAGAGGGGCCTAGTAAACCGTTCTTC. Translated: CASSQEGPSKPFF.